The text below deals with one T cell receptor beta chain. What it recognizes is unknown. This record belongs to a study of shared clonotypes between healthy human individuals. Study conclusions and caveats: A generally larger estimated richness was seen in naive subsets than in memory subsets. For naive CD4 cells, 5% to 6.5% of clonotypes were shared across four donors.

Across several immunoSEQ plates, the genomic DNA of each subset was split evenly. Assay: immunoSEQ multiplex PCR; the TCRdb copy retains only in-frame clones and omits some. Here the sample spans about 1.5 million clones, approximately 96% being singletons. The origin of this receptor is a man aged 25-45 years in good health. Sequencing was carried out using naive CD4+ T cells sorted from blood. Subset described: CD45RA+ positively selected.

The CDR3 is CSVSETDTQYF. The CDR3 region has the DNA TGCAGCGTTTCAGAGACAGATACGCAGTATTTT. The chain couples TRBV29-1 to TRBJ2-3; D remains ambiguous. Germline V gene data show CDR1 as SQVTM and CDR2 as ANQGSEA. The CDR3 spans 11 residues. V lost 5 bases and J 3 bases, leaving 6 bases between the germline ends.